This entry lists 10 T cell receptor beta chains sequenced from one sample in a study of response to subunit inactivated influenza vaccine. TCRdb analysed the RT-PCR reads with MiXCR anew, one entry per CDR3 protein. Of fewer than 700,000 distinct CDR3 sequences listed, over 10% are singletons. Sequencing was performed on PBMCs from blood, taken 35 to 45 days after vaccination. The receptor set was obtained from a man aged 50 to 60 who received an inactivated influenza vaccine.

The chain has TRBV20-1 and TRBJ1-1, with TRBD1 matching 9 bases. Germline V gives CDR1 DFQATT, CDR2 SNEGSKA (reference sequence). The CDR3 runs to 16 residues. With 5 bases clipped from V and 0 bases from J, the junction kept 10 bases outside the gene matches. In nucleotides, the CDR3 is TGCAGTGCTGGCGGGGACAGGGTTATAGTGAACACTGAAGCTTTCTTT. Its translation is CSAGGDRVIVNTEAFF.

The V and J genes are TRBV7-2 and TRBJ1-2, with D perhaps matching TRBD1 (5 bases). The ends were cut back, 5 bases at V and 3 bases at J, with 19 bases in the middle. The CDR3 is 16 residues long. In germline, CDR1 is SGHTA, CDR2 FQGNSA. The CDR3 region has the DNA TGTGCCAGCAGCCGCCGTACGGGGCTTAAGGACTATGGCTACACCTTC. This encodes CASSRRTGLKDYGYTF.

This clonotype was seen a few times. V usage is TRBV5-5 and J usage is TRBJ2-2, with unresolved D. Trimming took 2 bases from V and 8 from J, leaving 16 bases between them. Germline assignment: CDR1 SGHKS and CDR2 YYEKEE (reference sequence). This CDR3 comprises 15 residues. CDR3 sequence: CASSFISGASGELFF. CDR3 nucleotide sequence: TGTGCCAGCAGCTTCATTTCCGGAGCCTCTGGGGAGCTGTTTTTT. Complete variable domain (other parts from reference TRBV5-5 and TRBJ2-2): DAGVTQSPTHLIKTRGQQVTLRCSPISGHKSVSWYQQVLGQGPQFIFQYYEKEERGRGNFPDRFSARQFPNYSSELNVNALLLGDSALYLCASSFISGASGELFFGEGSRLTVL.

In this sample, this clonotype turned up many times. The V and J genes are TRBV5-6 and TRBJ2-3; D perhaps matches TRBD2 (6 bases). Germline CDR1 SGHDT, CDR2 YYEEEE. V was shortened by 0 bases and J by 2 bases, with 10 bases between the two germline ends. The CDR3 totals 15 residues. For the CDR3, the DNA is TGTGCCAGCAGCTTGGAACGGGACTCCACAGATACGCAGTATTTT. It translates to CASSLERDSTDTQYF.

This clonotype was seen only a few times. The chain combines TRBV5-1 with TRBJ2-7; D possibly corresponds to TRBD1 (6 bases). Germline V gives CDR1 SGHRS, CDR2 YFSETQ. Between the trimmed V and J ends, which lost 5 bases and 2 bases, there was a span of 14 bases. The CDR3 has 14 residues. CDR3 DNA: TGCGCCAGCAGACACCCGGACAGCGCCTACGAGCAGTACTTC. This translates into CASRHPDSAYEQYF.

This clonotype was seen a handful of times. The gene calls are TRBV29-1 and TRBJ2-5; D gene uncertain. This CDR3 contains 14 residues. Germline CDR1 and CDR2: SQVTM and ANQGSEA. V was cut by 4 bases and J by 2 bases, with 14 bases left in between. Here the CDR3 DNA reads TGCAGCGTTGGGCCGAGGCCGATTCAAGAGACCCAGTACTTC. Its translation is CSVGPRPIQETQYF.

This chain links TRBV5-1 with TRBJ2-7; D may correspond to TRBD1 or TRBD2 (5 bases each). V lost 4 bases and J lost 3, with 23 bases in between. The CDR3 has 17 residues. CDR1 is SGHRS, CDR2 YFSETQ, per germline. Here the CDR3 reads CASSRQTRGILSYEQYF. In nucleotides, the CDR3 is TGCGCCAGCAGCAGACAGACCCGGGGAATTTTAAGCTACGAGCAGTACTTC.

This clonotype appeared many times. The chain recombines TRBV7-2 with TRBJ2-3; D might be TRBD1 (6 bases). The CDR3 is 16 residues long. Germline CDR1 and CDR2: SGHTA and FQGNSA. V lost 2 bases and J lost 2, with 14 bases in between. CDR3 nucleotides: TGTGCCAGCAGCTTATATGGGCAGGGGCCCACAGATACGCAGTATTTT. It translates to CASSLYGQGPTDTQYF.

For this clonotype: This sequence may be a read error, since a much larger clone differs from it by one base. The CDR3 region has the DNA TGTGCCAGCAGTTCCTCTCCGGGACAGGGGAACTATGGCTACACCTTC. Protein sequence: CASSSSPGQGNYGYTF. This chain links TRBV27 with TRBJ1-2; 10 nucleotides align to TRBD1. The CDR3 covers 16 residues. Germline trimming cut 4 bases from V and 2 bases from J; bases unmatched to any gene: 7. Germline CDR1 reads MNHEY; CDR2 reads SMNVEV (reference sequence).

This clonotype turned up a few times. V usage is TRBV19 and J usage is TRBJ1-1, with TRBD1 as a possible D gene (6 bases). V lost 6 bases, J lost 7 bases, and 18 bases lay in between. This CDR3 is built from 14 residues. The V gene's germline CDR1 is LNHDA and CDR2 SQIVND (reference sequence). This chain's CDR3 is CASSRGRGGFEAFF. In nucleotides, the CDR3 is TGTGCCAGTAGCCGGGGCAGGGGAGGTTTTGAAGCTTTCTTT.